Included here is one TCR beta chain sequence, with context. The data were obtained in a study of blood T cell repertoires in COVID-19. Study as a whole: PBMCs, B-cell-depleted T cells, or T cells provided the cDNA or gDNA that made up the material.

Here immunoSEQ multiplex PCR was the method, and the copy in TCRdb shows in-frame clones only, minus some. The table has tens of thousands of clones, approximately 80% seen once. This CDR3 is built from 14 residues. V was trimmed by 3 bases and J by 3 bases, leaving 13 bases between them. The germline CDR1 and CDR2 sequences are DFQATT and SNEGSKA (reference sequence). The clonotype originates from a man between 65 and 79 years old with acute or convalescent COVID-19. What was sequenced was peripheral blood. V gene TRBV20-1 combines with J gene TRBJ2-3, with TRBD2 as a possible D gene (6 bases). CDR3 amino acids: CSASNGAGTDTQYF. In DNA, the CDR3 is TGCAGTGCTAGTAACGGCGCGGGGACAGATACGCAGTATTTT.